Below are 13 T cell receptor beta chains sequenced from a single sample in a study of OX40 agonist ivuxolimab in advanced cancers. Sequenced by immunoSEQ multiplex PCR; TCRdb stores in-frame clones only, minus some. This sample has over 65,000 clones, with over 75% found just once. The sample in question was CD4+ or CD8+ T cells sorted from blood, obtained in a trial of the OX40 agonist ivuxolimab. The receptors here all came from an adult with an advanced solid tumor such as melanoma, head and neck, liver or kidney cancer.

CDR3 sequence reads: CASQLDRANYGYTF. Here the CDR3 DNA reads TGTGCCAGCCAATTAGATAGGGCTAACTATGGCTACACCTTC. The chain has TRBV2 and TRBJ1-2; D gene unclear. This CDR3 contains 14 residues. V dropped 8 bases and J dropped 0 bases, with 13 bases sitting between them. Per germline, CDR1 SNHLY and CDR2 FYNNEI.

This clone occurred a few times. The chain uses TRBV5-4 and TRBJ2-3, with D possibly matching TRBD2 (6 bases). Germline V lookup: CDR1 SGHNT, CDR2 YYREEE (reference sequence). The germline V and J ends were trimmed by 1 base and 5 bases, with 14 bases remaining between them. This CDR3 has 15 amino acids. The CDR3 here is CASSLPGTEGDTQYF. Written as DNA, the CDR3 is TGTGCCAGCAGCTTGCCGGGGACGGAGGGAGATACGCAGTATTTT.

CDR3 sequence (DNA): TGTGCCAGCAGCTCCGACCCTGACAGGGACACTGAAGCTTTCTTT. Encoded protein: CASSSDPDRDTEAFF. The genes are TRBV7-6 and TRBJ1-1; 7 bases are a match to TRBD1. J was trimmed by 3 bases and V by 4 bases; bases with no gene match: 8. This CDR3 is 15 amino acids long. Germline lookup yields CDR1 SGHVS and CDR2 FNYEAQ.

This chain connects TRBV4-3 to TRBJ1-4; TRBD1 is a possible D gene (5 bases). The CDR3 consists of 14 residues. Per germline, CDR1 LGHNA and CDR2 YSLEER. Trimming cost V 8 bases and J 0 bases, with 10 bases left between them. CDR3 bases: TGCGCCAGCGCCGAGGGGACAACTAATGAAAAACTGTTTTTT. The encoded protein is CASAEGTTNEKLFF.

This clone was counted a single time. This chain uses TRBV10-3 with TRBJ1-3; D is unclear. Germline CDR1 reads ENHRY; CDR2 reads SYGVKD. V was trimmed by 10 bases and J by 0 bases, leaving 16 bases between them. This CDR3 is 15 amino acids long. CDR3 sequence: CATRPEARSGNTIYF. For the CDR3, the DNA is TGTGCCACCCGCCCCGAGGCCCGCTCTGGAAACACCATATATTTT.

The rearrangement links TRBV7-8 to TRBJ1-5; the D is unclear. The CDR3 extends over 14 amino acids. The germline V gene encodes CDR1 SGHVS and CDR2 FQNEAQ. V lost 1 base and J 7 bases, leaving 11 bases between the germline ends. CDR3 coding DNA: TGTGCCAGCAGCTTAGATGGGGAGGGACAGCCCCAGCATTTT. It is translated as CASSLDGEGQPQHF.

The genes are TRBV6-5 and TRBJ2-1; D might be TRBD1 (7 bases). Trimming took off 6 bases at V and 10 bases at J, with 16 bases between the two ends. The CDR3 extends over 13 amino acids. CDR1 is MNHEY and CDR2 is SVGAGI in the germline V gene. CDR3 loop: CASRRKQGREQFF. DNA for the CDR3: TGTGCCAGCAGGCGCAAACAGGGGAGGGAGCAGTTCTTC.

In this sample, this clone turned up once. The V gene is TRBV29-1, the J gene TRBJ2-1, with D uncertain. V lost 0 bases and J 15 bases, leaving 9 bases between the germline ends. Germline V gives CDR1 SQVTM, CDR2 ANQGSEA. The CDR3 is made up of 10 amino acids. The CDR3 protein is CSVEDSFLFF. The CDR3 DNA reads as TGCAGCGTTGAAGACTCCTTCTTGTTCTTC.

The chain couples TRBV5-1 to TRBJ2-1; D gene ambiguous. Trimming pared 5 bases from V and 5 bases from J, leaving 8 bases between. The CDR3 contains 12 residues. Per germline, CDR1 SGHRS and CDR2 YFSETQ. CDR3 bases: TGCGCCAGCAGACGCGGAGACAATGAGCAGTTCTTC. It encodes CASRRGDNEQFF.

The rearrangement joins TRBV4-1 to TRBJ1-2, with a weak D call TRBD1 (5 bases). There are 17 residues in the CDR3. Germline CDR1 is MGHRA and CDR2 is YSYEKL. The V and J ends lost 0 bases and 0 bases respectively, with 14 bases between them. The CDR3 coding sequence is TGCGCCAGCAGCCAAGAAAGGGGTTCGTACACTAACTATGGCTACACCTTC. Translating gives CASSQERGSYTNYGYTF.

The rearrangement links TRBV7-2 to TRBJ1-5; 7 nucleotides line up with TRBD1. V shed 2 bases, J shed 7 bases, and the junction held 5 bases outside the gene matches. Germline loops: CDR1 SGHTA, CDR2 FQGNSA. The length of the CDR3 is 14 residues. The CDR3 loop reads CASSLSGGGQPQHF. In DNA, the CDR3 is TGTGCCAGCAGCTTATCAGGGGGGGGCCAGCCCCAGCATTTT.

V gene TRBV14 combines with J gene TRBJ2-3, with a weak D call TRBD2 (7 bases). Germline-derived CDR1 and CDR2 are SGHDN and FVKESK. Deletions cut 7 bases from V and 4 bases from J, with 27 bases between. The CDR3 length is 18 residues. CDR3 nucleotides: TGTGCCAGCACCCACGGTAAGAGGGGGAGGGTAATCGCAGATACGCAGTATTTT. Amino acid sequence: CASTHGKRGRVIADTQYF.

The rearrangement uses TRBV28 and TRBJ2-5; D uncertain. Germline V CDR1 and CDR2: MDHEN, SYDVKM. V was clipped by 6 bases and J by 0 bases, with 11 bases between them. CDR3 length: 14 amino acids. Here the CDR3 reads CASRASEDQETQYF. DNA for the CDR3: TGTGCCAGCAGGGCAAGCGAGGACCAAGAGACCCAGTACTTC.